This TCR beta chain appears in the sequencing data of a study of graft-versus-host responses after intestinal transplantation. As to this clone: Its target is not known.

The assay was immunoSEQ multiplex PCR, and TCRdb's table has in-frame clones only and misses some. The sample shows about 85,000 clones, about 91% of them seen only once. Study-level findings and limits: Early post-transplant falls in HvG clones accompanied the peak levels of circulating GvH clones.

Sequenced material: unstimulated CD8+ T cells sorted from spleen or lymph node cells, taken before transplant. This TCR came from a human donor who was the organ donor for an intestinal transplant.

The CDR3: CAIRTVRVEQYF. CDR3 nucleotide sequence: TGTGCCATCAGGACAGTCCGGGTCGAGCAGTACTTC. The chain uses TRBV6-5 and TRBJ2-7; the D gene is possibly TRBD1 (6 bases). Germline values: CDR1 MNHEY, CDR2 SVGAGI. V was cut by 10 bases and J by 6 bases, with 16 bases left in between. The CDR3 sequence is 12 residues long.